The clone carrying this T cell receptor beta chain was seen at least ten times. The antigen is not known. As the template, RNA transcripts were used to amplify TCR beta CDR3 regions. RT-PCR with HTBI primers came first, then second-round multiplex PCR. TCRdb reanalysed the multiplex PCR reads using MiXCR and keeps one entry per CDR3 protein. The sample consists of approximately 480,000 distinct CDR3 sequences, about an eighth of them appearing once. Ophthalmopathic donors had moderate-to-severe activity, CAS ≥3 and NOSPECS ≥4, with disease that had lasted under 3 months. The data were obtained in a study of Graves' ophthalmopathy and Graves' hyperthyroidism. Study-level points and caveats: Most clonotypes expanded in thyroid above 0.001 frequency were present in blood too.

The CDR3 runs to 14 residues. Germline lookup yields CDR1 MNHEY and CDR2 SVGAGI. V was clipped by 2 bases and J by 6 bases; unmatched bases: 6. The gene calls are TRBV6-5 and TRBJ1-2; 7 bases line up with TRBD1. The receptor comes from a woman under 40 with Graves' ophthalmopathy. Sequenced: blood. CDR3 amino acids: CASSYPDRADGYTF. Here the CDR3 DNA reads TGTGCCAGCAGTTACCCCGACAGGGCGGATGGCTACACCTTC.